The 17 T cell receptor beta chains presented below share a single source sample, sequenced in a study of control samples from healthy donors and cancer patients. The table came from immunoSEQ multiplex PCR; TCRdb's copy has only in-frame clones and leaves some out. The sample records about 78,000 clones, around nine tenths being singletons. Sequences were obtained from blood. These receptors came from a woman aged 60-75 years in good health.

In this sample, this clone turned up a few times. The chain carries TRBV19 and TRBJ1-3, with D perhaps matching TRBD1 (5 bases). Germline V CDR1 and CDR2: LNHDA, SQIVND (reference sequence). CDR3 length: 13 amino acids. V was shortened by 7 bases and J by 4 bases, with 11 bases between the two germline ends. CDR3: CASTEGPGNTIYF. CDR3 nucleotide sequence: TGTGCCAGTACGGAGGGACCGGGAAACACCATATATTTT.

This clone was seen a handful of times. The chain joins TRBV4-2 to TRBJ1-2, with D possibly being TRBD1 (5 bases). With 4 bases removed from V and 8 bases from J, the gap between germline ends came to 17 bases. Germline CDR1 and CDR2: LGHNA and YNFKEQ. The CDR3 totals 14 residues. CDR3 sequence: CASSPGTIVTGYTF. The CDR3 nucleotides read TGTGCCAGCAGCCCGGGGACCATCGTAACGGGCTACACCTTC.

The chain is built from TRBV19 and TRBJ1-4; D is unresolved. Germline CDR1 and CDR2: LNHDA and SQIVND (reference sequence). This CDR3 spans 14 amino acids. V gave up 7 bases and J gave up 7 bases, with 16 bases separating them. The CDR3 DNA follows: TGTGCCAGTAATCGCGGAGGGCTGGTTGAAAAACTGTTTTTT. The encoded protein is CASNRGGLVEKLFF.

This chain connects TRBV7-8 to TRBJ2-7; D gene ambiguous. Per germline, CDR1 SGHVS and CDR2 FQNEAQ. The germline V and J ends were trimmed by 1 base and 0 bases, with 13 bases remaining between them. This CDR3 has 16 residues. The CDR3 region is CASSLVTGLSSYEQYF. DNA of the CDR3: TGTGCCAGCAGCTTAGTTACGGGCCTTAGCTCCTACGAGCAGTACTTC.

The V gene is TRBV5-1, the J gene TRBJ1-2; TRBD1 matches 7 bases. Trimming removed 0 bases from V and 4 bases from J; junction bases left unmatched: 6. This CDR3 spans 15 amino acids. Germline CDR1 SGHRS, CDR2 YFSETQ. The CDR3 bases are TGCGCCAGCAGCTTGGGGGACAGAATTCTCTATGGCTACACCTTC. This encodes CASSLGDRILYGYTF.

V gene TRBV9 combines with J gene TRBJ2-7; D possibly corresponds to TRBD2 (6 bases). Germline CDR1 and CDR2: SGDLS and YYNGEE. V lost 0 bases and J lost 3, with 16 bases in between. The CDR3 sequence is 16 residues long. This CDR3 is CASSVGLGGAGYEQYF. CDR3 nucleotides: TGTGCCAGCAGCGTAGGTTTGGGGGGAGCGGGCTACGAGCAGTACTTC.

V gene TRBV5-8 combines with J gene TRBJ1-1, with D possibly being TRBD1 (5 bases). The CDR3 loop spans 15 amino acids. Trimming removed 2 bases at V and 2 bases at J, with 13 bases between. Germline V gene data show CDR1 as SGHTS and CDR2 as YDEGEE. The CDR3 sequence: CASSFYQGANTEAFF. The CDR3 bases are TGTGCCAGCAGCTTCTATCAGGGAGCCAACACTGAAGCTTTCTTT.

This rearrangement joins TRBV7-9 to TRBJ1-2; D perhaps matches TRBD1 (6 bases). V lost 0 bases to trimming and J lost 4 bases, with 15 bases between them. The germline V gene has CDR1 SEHNR and CDR2 FQNEAQ (reference sequence). There are 16 residues in the CDR3. The CDR3 coding sequence is TGTGCCAGCAGCTTAGCCGGTGGGGGCTTAGTCTATGGCTACACCTTC. The encoded protein is CASSLAGGGLVYGYTF.

V gene TRBV27 combines with J gene TRBJ2-1, with TRBD2 matching 7 bases. The V gene end was trimmed by 1 base and the J gene end by 10 bases; junction bases not matched to a gene: 4. Germline V lookup: CDR1 MNHEY, CDR2 SMNVEV (reference sequence). This CDR3 region has 13 residues. This CDR3 reads CASSLWGGEEQFF. The CDR3 DNA follows: TGTGCCAGCAGTTTATGGGGAGGGGAGGAGCAGTTCTTC.

The gene calls are TRBV5-4 and TRBJ2-3; the D gene is possibly TRBD2 (5 bases). The CDR3 consists of 15 residues. V lost 1 base to trimming and J lost 2 bases, with 11 bases between them. Germline V gene sequence: CDR1 SGHNT, CDR2 YYREEE (reference sequence). CDR3 DNA: TGTGCCAGCAGCTTGCCGGGATCTTTCACAGATACGCAGTATTTT. Encoded protein: CASSLPGSFTDTQYF.

The V and J genes are TRBV18 and TRBJ2-5; maybe TRBD1 (6 bases). V was cut by 2 bases and J by 3 bases, with 7 bases left in between. From germline, CDR1 is KGHSH and CDR2 LQKENI. This CDR3 is 13 amino acids long. The CDR3 DNA reads TGTGCCAGCTCACCAAACAGGGAAGAGACCCAGTACTTC. This codes for CASSPNREETQYF.

The V gene is TRBV30, the J gene TRBJ1-4; unclear D gene. The germline V gene encodes CDR1 GTSNPN and CDR2 SVGIG (reference sequence). V was cut by 3 bases and J by 8 bases, with 7 bases left in between. The CDR3 sequence is 11 residues long. The CDR3 bases are TGTGCCTGGAGAGGGAGAGAAAAACTGTTTTTT. This codes for CAWRGREKLFF. The full variable domain, in which reference TRBV30 and TRBJ1-4 provide the parts outside the CDR3, is SQTIHQWPATLVQPVGSPLSLECTVEGTSNPNLYWYRQAAGRGLQLLFYSVGIGQISSEVPQNLSASRPQDRQFILSSKKLLLSDSGFYLCAWRGREKLFFGSGTQLSVL.

This clone has a single count. V and J are TRBV6-1 and TRBJ1-2; no clear D. Germline CDR1 MNHNS, CDR2 SASEGT. Between the trimmed V and J ends, which lost 2 bases and 4 bases, there was a span of 11 bases. The CDR3 runs to 14 residues. The CDR3 spells CASSELTQAYGYTF. The CDR3 DNA sequence: TGTGCCAGCAGTGAATTAACCCAGGCCTATGGCTACACCTTC.

The genes are TRBV20-1 and TRBJ1-2; TRBD1 aligns across 9 bases. The germline V gene has CDR1 DFQATT and CDR2 SNEGSKA (reference sequence). There are 13 residues in the CDR3. V shed 3 bases and J 6 bases; nucleotides not matched to a gene: 5. CDR3 sequence: CSASKQGANGYTF. In DNA form, the CDR3 reads TGCAGTGCTAGTAAACAGGGGGCTAATGGCTACACCTTC.

The rearrangement uses TRBV7-9 and TRBJ2-3; a possible D gene is TRBD2 (6 bases). This CDR3 is built from 15 residues. Trimming took 3 bases from V and 3 from J, leaving 13 bases between them. Germline CDR1 and CDR2: SEHNR and FQNEAQ (reference sequence). The CDR3 coding sequence is TGTGCCAGCAGCTTTTCGACTAGTGGGACAGATACGCAGTATTTT. Its translation: CASSFSTSGTDTQYF.

The chain is built from TRBV5-5 and TRBJ1-2, with D unresolved. V was cut by 1 base and J by 1 base, with 2 bases left in between. CDR1 is SGHKS and CDR2 is YYEKEE in the germline V gene (reference sequence). The CDR3 is 12 amino acids. The CDR3 sequence: CASSLYNYGYTF. CDR3 DNA: TGTGCCAGCAGCTTGTATAACTATGGCTACACCTTC.

This chain links TRBV27 with TRBJ1-2; D gene unclear. CDR3 length: 11 residues. Trimming removed 8 bases from V and 8 bases from J, with 12 bases in between. Germline CDR1 reads MNHEY; CDR2 reads SMNVEV (reference sequence). CDR3 nucleotides: TGTGCCAGCGGTACGGGGAAAGGCTACACCTTC. This encodes CASGTGKGYTF.